The 21 T cell receptor beta chains below were found in one sample sequenced in a study of T-cell reconstitution after alpha-beta-depleted transplantation in children. Preparation of the TCRbeta library used unique molecular identifiers. TCRdb called the PCR reads again in MiXCR, with one record for every CDR3 protein. The sample records about 980,000 distinct CDR3 sequences, about 29% being singletons. Sequenced material: PBMCs, mostly from graft donor cells, taken 360 days after TCRalphabeta/CD19-depleted stem cell transplant. The receptors stem from a boy in the first two years of life who had a stem cell transplant for SCID, so the T cells may come from the graft donor.

This clonotype came up many times. The V call is TRBV6-1, the J call TRBJ1-1; possible D gene TRBD1, 5 bases. The V gene's germline CDR1 is MNHNS and CDR2 SASEGT. This CDR3 region has 18 residues. V lost 0 bases to trimming and J lost 4 bases, with 21 bases between them. In nucleotides, the CDR3 is TGTGCCAGCAGTGAAGCGGGCGTCGGGAGGGGACGGTTCACTGAAGCTTTCTTT. Residues: CASSEAGVGRGRFTEAFF.

The chain recombines TRBV20-1 with TRBJ2-7, with D maybe TRBD2 (5 bases). V was shortened by 0 bases and J by 6 bases, with 21 bases between the two germline ends. The CDR3 runs to 16 residues. Germline V gives CDR1 DFQATT, CDR2 SNEGSKA (reference sequence). CDR3 sequence (DNA): TGCAGTGCTAGAGATCGTGGTCTTAGCGCCCCCCGCGAGCAGTACTTC. It encodes CSARDRGLSAPREQYF.

The chain uses TRBV6-2 or TRBV6-3 and TRBJ2-7, with TRBD1 identical over 10 bases. CDR1 and CDR2 (germline): MNHEY, SVGEGT. The length of the CDR3 is 15 residues. Unmatched junction bases numbered 9, after V lost 6 bases and J lost 4 bases. This chain's CDR3 is CASRADRGRRYEQYF. In DNA, the CDR3 is TGTGCCAGCAGGGCCGACAGGGGGCGAAGGTACGAGCAGTACTTC.

The chain joins TRBV12-3 or TRBV12-4 to TRBJ2-2, with TRBD1 as a possible D gene (6 bases). This CDR3 has 15 amino acids. V was cut by 2 bases and J by 3 bases, with 10 bases left in between. The chain's CDR3 is CASSLRGFYTGELFF. The CDR3 nucleotides are TGTGCCAGCAGTTTAAGGGGGTTCTACACCGGGGAGCTGTTTTTT.

The rearrangement joins TRBV20-1 to TRBJ2-1, with D uncertain. This CDR3 is built from 11 residues. Germline CDR1 reads DFQATT; CDR2 reads SNEGSKA (reference sequence). V lost 1 base, J lost 7 bases, and 5 bases lay in between. For the CDR3, the DNA is TGCAGTGCTAGAGTAGCAAATGAGCAGTTCTTC. Translated, it gives CSARVANEQFF.

The chain uses TRBV5-1 and TRBJ1-1; 8 nucleotides align to TRBD1. V lost 4 bases to trimming and J lost 4 bases; unmatched junction nucleotides: 15. Germline-derived CDR1 and CDR2 are SGHRS and YFSETQ. This CDR3 contains 17 residues. The CDR3 is CASSASRTGLMGTEAFF. For the CDR3, the DNA is TGCGCCAGCAGCGCCTCACGGACAGGGTTAATGGGCACTGAAGCTTTCTTT.

The rearrangement uses TRBV7-8 and TRBJ2-4, with D tentatively TRBD2 (5 bases). The germline V gene has CDR1 SGHVS and CDR2 FQNEAQ. The CDR3 is 16 amino acids. Trimming removed 5 bases at V and 0 bases at J, with 14 bases between. The CDR3 is CASSPRTQLAKNIQYF. The CDR3 DNA reads TGTGCCAGCAGCCCCCGGACTCAGCTAGCCAAAAACATTCAGTACTTC.

This clonotype has only a few counts. The J gene is TRBJ2-4, the V gene TRBV7-2, with 8 bases that match TRBD2. Germline CDR1 is SGHTA and CDR2 is FQGNSA. With 4 bases clipped from V and 7 bases from J, the junction kept 6 bases outside the gene matches. The CDR3 contains 14 residues. The CDR3 loop is CASSSRGGWNIQYF. The CDR3 DNA is TGTGCCAGCAGCTCCCGGGGGGGTTGGAACATTCAGTACTTC. The complete variable domain, with remaining parts taken from reference TRBV7-2 and TRBJ2-4, reads GAGVSQSPSNKVTEKGKDVELRCDPISGHTALYWYRQSLGQGLEFLIYFQGNSAPDKSGLPSDRFSAERTGGSVSTLTIQRTQQEDSAVYLCASSSRGGWNIQYFGAGTRLSVL.

This clonotype was detected a few times. The chain has TRBV20-1 and TRBJ2-5; the match to TRBD2 covers 8 bases. The germline CDR1 and CDR2 sequences are DFQATT and SNEGSKA (reference sequence). Trimming removed 5 bases from V and 5 bases from J; junction bases left unmatched: 10. The CDR3 is 14 amino acids. The CDR3, as DNA: TGCAGTGCTGGCTCAAAGACTAGCGAGGAGACCCAGTACTTC. Residues: CSAGSKTSEETQYF.

The chain links TRBV5-1 to TRBJ1-1, with 8 bases identical to TRBD1. Germline V gives CDR1 SGHRS, CDR2 YFSETQ. CDR3 size: 13 residues. J was trimmed by 4 bases and V by 4 bases; bases with no gene match: 3. CDR3 in amino acids: CASSQGASTEAFF. Here the CDR3 DNA reads TGCGCCAGCAGCCAGGGGGCCAGCACTGAAGCTTTCTTT.

This clonotype has only a few counts. This sequence joins TRBV15 and TRBJ1-5; D remains unclear. The CDR3 spans 16 residues. Per the germline V gene, CDR1 is LNHNV and CDR2 is YYDKDF (reference sequence). The V and J ends lost 3 bases and 0 bases respectively, with 12 bases between them. The CDR3 here is CATSRDRGNSNQPQHF. The CDR3 DNA reads TGTGCCACCAGCAGGGATCGGGGAAATAGCAATCAGCCCCAGCATTTT.

V and J are TRBV5-1 and TRBJ1-1, with unresolved D. Looked up from germline, CDR1 is SGHRS and CDR2 is YFSETQ. V was clipped by 7 bases and J by 3 bases, with 10 bases between them. The CDR3 is made up of 12 amino acids. The CDR3 spells CASHQTDTEAFF. The CDR3 coding sequence is TGCGCCAGCCACCAAACAGACACTGAAGCTTTCTTT. Drawing the rest from reference TRBV5-1 and TRBJ1-1, the complete variable domain is KAGVTQTPRYLIKTRGQQVTLSCSPISGHRSVSWYQQTPGQGLQFLFEYFSETQRNKGNFPGRFSGRQFSNSRSEMNVSTLELGDSALYLCASHQTDTEAFFGQGTRLTVV.

This clonotype was found a few times. The chain employs TRBV18 and TRBJ1-1; D call uncertain. Germline lookup yields CDR1 KGHSH and CDR2 LQKENI. Deletions cut 2 bases from V and 3 bases from J, with 7 bases between. The CDR3 runs to 13 residues. CDR3 in DNA: TGTGCCAGCTCACCATCCCAGGACACTGAAGCTTTCTTT. This encodes CASSPSQDTEAFF. The entire variable domain, with the rest obtained from reference TRBV18 and TRBJ1-1, is as follows: NAGVMQNPRHLVRRRGQEARLRCSPMKGHSHVYWYRQLPEEGLKFMVYLQKENIIDESGMPKERFSAEFPKEGPSILRIQQVVRGDSAAYFCASSPSQDTEAFFGQGTRLTVV.

The table lists this clonotype with many counts. V gene TRBV5-1 combines with J gene TRBJ2-2; D is possibly TRBD1 (5 bases). CDR1 SGHRS and CDR2 YFSETQ come from the germline V gene. The CDR3 has 15 amino acids. The V end was cut by 4 bases, the J end by 0 bases, with 10 bases between. This CDR3 reads CASSKGAPNTGELFF. CDR3 DNA: TGCGCCAGCAGCAAAGGGGCCCCGAACACCGGGGAGCTGTTTTTT.

This rearrangement joins TRBV29-1 to TRBJ2-3; 10 bases agree with TRBD2. With 1 base clipped from V and 1 base from J, the junction kept 5 bases outside the gene matches. The CDR3 totals 16 residues. In germline, CDR1 is SQVTM, CDR2 ANQGSEA. The CDR3 loop is CSVEAGLAGGTDTQYF. In nucleotides, the CDR3 is TGCAGCGTTGAAGCGGGTCTAGCGGGGGGCACAGATACGCAGTATTTT.

The rearrangement uses TRBV4-1 and TRBJ1-5, with D unresolved. The germline CDR1 and CDR2 sequences are MGHRA and YSYEKL. The CDR3 runs 15 residues. Trimming took 1 base from V and 3 from J, leaving 10 bases between them. The CDR3 region has the DNA TGCGCCAGCAGCCAAGTCCTCAGCCTCAATCAGCCCCAGCATTTT. Protein sequence: CASSQVLSLNQPQHF.

The chain joins TRBV3-1 to TRBJ2-7; D is perhaps TRBD1 or TRBD2 (6 bases each). Trimming left V 4 bases short and J 0 bases short, with 22 bases between. This CDR3 region has 18 residues. The germline CDR1 and CDR2 sequences are LGHDT and YNNKEL (reference sequence). CDR3 residues: CASSPPSFGGQSSYEQYF. The CDR3, as DNA: TGTGCCAGCAGCCCCCCAAGTTTCGGGGGCCAAAGCTCCTACGAGCAGTACTTC.

This clonotype was detected a few times. The CDR3 nucleotides are TGTGCCAGCAGTTACTCGGGATGGGGTGCCTTCGAGCAGTACTTC. Amino acid sequence: CASSYSGWGAFEQYF. The chain has TRBV6-5 and TRBJ2-7; D call uncertain. Germline V lookup: CDR1 MNHEY, CDR2 SVGAGI. Between the trimmed V and J ends, which lost 0 bases and 6 bases, there was a span of 15 bases. The CDR3 length is 15 residues.

This clonotype was seen a few times. The chain has TRBV6-2 or TRBV6-3 and TRBJ1-5; unclear D gene. Germline V gene lookup returns CDR1 MNHEY and CDR2 SVGEGT. V shed 8 bases and J shed 0 bases, with 14 bases lying between them. This CDR3 is 15 amino acids long. CDR3: CASLGRGISNQPQHF. DNA for the CDR3: TGTGCCAGCCTGGGGAGAGGAATTAGCAATCAGCCCCAGCATTTT.

CDR3 residues: CASSYIPQGGTGELFF. The CDR3 bases are TGTGCCAGCAGCTATATCCCACAGGGGGGCACCGGGGAGCTGTTTTTT. The V call is TRBV5-4, the J call TRBJ2-2; the match to TRBD1 covers 8 bases. CDR3 size: 16 residues. V shed 3 bases and J 4 bases; nucleotides not matched to a gene: 8. Germline-derived CDR1 and CDR2 are SGHNT and YYREEE (reference sequence).

This clonotype appeared once. The rearrangement uses TRBV29-1 and TRBJ1-1; D might be TRBD1 (5 bases). Germline V gene data show CDR1 as SQVTM and CDR2 as ANQGSEA. V dropped 7 bases and J dropped 6 bases, with 15 bases sitting between them. This CDR3 comprises 12 residues. The DNA of the CDR3 is TGCAGCGGTCTGGACGGGACCGCTGAAGCTTTCTTT. Amino acids: CSGLDGTAEAFF.